A single sample gave rise to the 12 T cell receptor beta chains below, sequenced in a study of identical twins' blood T cells (dated by TCRdb to about 2013). Library method: 5' RACE. Sequencer: Illumina Genome Analyzer IIx. The public reads were reanalyzed by TCRdb: fastp trimming at Q25, MiXCR alignment, in-frame beta chains only. Rows merge per CDR3 protein into single entries with the most common DNA and genes. The sample records 350,000 to 400,000 distinct CDR3 sequences, over 25% of which are singletons. In total, the top ten clones hold roughly 5.5% of the sample. Material for sequencing was PBMCs. These receptors all come from a woman between 18 and 50 years old in good health.

This clonotype was counted only a few times. This chain connects TRBV12-3 or TRBV12-4 to TRBJ1-4; D perhaps matches TRBD1 (6 bases). The CDR3 runs to 13 residues. Trimming stripped 3 bases from V and 15 bases from J, with 17 bases between. As DNA, the CDR3 is TGTGCCAGCAGTTTGACAGGAGGTAATCTGGTGTTTTTT. Translation: CASSLTGGNLVFF.

This clonotype turned up a few times. The gene calls are TRBV12-3 or TRBV12-4 and TRBJ1-2, with a possible D match to TRBD1 (5 bases). There are 14 residues in the CDR3. V shed 1 base and J shed 4 bases, with 10 bases lying between them. The CDR3 nucleotides are TGTGCCAGCAGTTTAGGGGGCTCCGGCTATGGCTACACCTTC. This translates into CASSLGGSGYGYTF.

This clonotype has more than one count but fewer than ten. The chain employs TRBV23-1 and TRBJ1-4; 8 bases are a match to TRBD1. TRBV23-1 is designated an ORF whose function remains uncertain. This CDR3 has 22 residues. V shed 3 bases, J shed 2 bases, and the junction held 23 bases outside the gene matches. The chain's CDR3 is CASSHRQPGQVVPAGTNEKLFF. The DNA of the CDR3 is TGCGCCAGCAGTCATCGGCAACCGGGACAGGTTGTCCCTGCGGGTACTAATGAAAAACTGTTTTTT.

This clonotype occurred many times. This sequence joins TRBV2 and TRBJ1-1; the D gene is possibly TRBD1 (5 bases). Looked up from germline, CDR1 is SNHLY and CDR2 is FYNNEI. V lost 4 bases and J lost 3, with 12 bases in between. The CDR3 is 14 residues long. CDR3 nucleotide sequence: TGTGCCAGCAGTGCTGACAGAGGGGACACTGAAGCTTTCTTT. This translates into CASSADRGDTEAFF.

This clonotype was found many times. V is TRBV20-1 and J is TRBJ2-7; D unresolved. The CDR3 contains 11 residues. Deletions cut 3 bases from V and 4 bases from J, with 7 bases between. Germline V gene sequence: CDR1 DFQATT, CDR2 SNEGSKA (reference sequence). The CDR3 loop reads CSARREYEQYF. The CDR3 DNA reads TGCAGTGCTAGGAGAGAATACGAGCAGTACTTC.

Ten or more counts support this clonotype. This rearrangement joins TRBV12-3 or TRBV12-4 to TRBJ1-1, with 7 positions matching TRBD1. V lost 4 bases, J lost 0 bases, and 8 bases stayed unmatched. This CDR3 comprises 16 residues. The CDR3 sequence is CASSSPPGQMNTEAFF. In nucleotides, the CDR3 is TGTGCCAGCAGTTCACCGCCGGGACAGATGAACACTGAAGCTTTCTTT.

This clonotype was seen more than once but under ten times. This rearrangement joins TRBV12-3 or TRBV12-4 to TRBJ1-1; a possible D gene is TRBD1 (5 bases). The V gene lost 4 bases and the J gene lost 1 base, with 10 bases spanning the gap. The length of the CDR3 is 14 residues. The CDR3: CASSSPGGNTEAFF. CDR3 nucleotides: TGTGCCAGCAGTTCGCCGGGGGGGAACACTGAAGCTTTCTTT.

The J gene is TRBJ1-2, the V gene TRBV12-3 or TRBV12-4; 7 bases match TRBD1. V was pared by 0 bases and J by 10 bases, with 8 bases of the junction left unmatched. This CDR3 comprises 14 residues. The CDR3 loop reads CASSLAHRGNVYTF. The CDR3 DNA reads TGTGCCAGCAGTTTAGCGCACAGGGGCAATGTCTACACCTTC.

The chain is built from TRBV7-9 and TRBJ2-1; unclear D gene. V was shortened by 5 bases and J by 0 bases, with 8 bases between the two germline ends. The germline V gene has CDR1 SEHNR and CDR2 FQNEAQ (reference sequence). This CDR3 region has 14 residues. For the CDR3, the DNA is TGTGCCAGCAGCCCGGTAGGCTCCTACAATGAGCAGTTCTTC. Its translation is CASSPVGSYNEQFF.

At least ten counts were recorded for this clonotype. This sequence joins TRBV27 and TRBJ2-7; D may be TRBD1 (5 bases). CDR3 length: 11 residues. Germline CDR1 MNHEY, CDR2 SMNVEV (reference sequence). The CDR3: CVTGRAYEQYF. The CDR3 region has the DNA TGTGTCACAGGACGGGCCTACGAGCAGTACTTC.

This clonotype came up a few times. The chain recombines TRBV2 with TRBJ1-1; 9 nucleotides align to TRBD1. Per germline, CDR1 SNHLY and CDR2 FYNNEI. V was pared by 1 base and J by 5 bases, with 8 bases of the junction left unmatched. The CDR3 loop spans 16 amino acids. DNA of the CDR3: TGTGCCAGCAGTGAAGAAACAGGGGGCCGGGGGACTGAAGCTTTCTTT. This translates into CASSEETGGRGTEAFF.

This clonotype appeared many times. The chain employs TRBV7-2 and TRBJ1-6, with 8 bases that match TRBD1. The CDR3 spans 16 residues. V was pared by 5 bases and J by 5 bases, with 8 bases of the junction left unmatched. CDR1 SGHTA and CDR2 FQGNSA come from the germline V gene. The CDR3 reads CASSATGTGNNSPLHF. The CDR3 DNA is TGTGCCAGCAGCGCCACCGGGACAGGAAATAATTCACCCCTCCACTTT.